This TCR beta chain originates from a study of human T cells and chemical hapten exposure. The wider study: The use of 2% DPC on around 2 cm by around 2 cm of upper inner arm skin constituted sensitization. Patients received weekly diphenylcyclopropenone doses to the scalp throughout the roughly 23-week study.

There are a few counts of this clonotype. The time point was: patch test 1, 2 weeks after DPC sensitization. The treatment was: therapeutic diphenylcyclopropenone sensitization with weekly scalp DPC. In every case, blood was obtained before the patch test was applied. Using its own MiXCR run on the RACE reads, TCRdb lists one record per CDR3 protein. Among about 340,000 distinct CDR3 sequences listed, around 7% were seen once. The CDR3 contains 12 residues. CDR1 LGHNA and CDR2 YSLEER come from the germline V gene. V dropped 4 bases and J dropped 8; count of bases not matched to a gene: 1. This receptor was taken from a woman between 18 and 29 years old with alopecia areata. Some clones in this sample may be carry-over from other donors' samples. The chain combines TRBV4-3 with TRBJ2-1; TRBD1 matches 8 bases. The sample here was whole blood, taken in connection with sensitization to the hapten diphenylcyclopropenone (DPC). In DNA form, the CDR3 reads TGCGCCAGCAGCCGGACAGGGTATGAGCAGTTCTTC. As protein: CASSRTGYEQFF.